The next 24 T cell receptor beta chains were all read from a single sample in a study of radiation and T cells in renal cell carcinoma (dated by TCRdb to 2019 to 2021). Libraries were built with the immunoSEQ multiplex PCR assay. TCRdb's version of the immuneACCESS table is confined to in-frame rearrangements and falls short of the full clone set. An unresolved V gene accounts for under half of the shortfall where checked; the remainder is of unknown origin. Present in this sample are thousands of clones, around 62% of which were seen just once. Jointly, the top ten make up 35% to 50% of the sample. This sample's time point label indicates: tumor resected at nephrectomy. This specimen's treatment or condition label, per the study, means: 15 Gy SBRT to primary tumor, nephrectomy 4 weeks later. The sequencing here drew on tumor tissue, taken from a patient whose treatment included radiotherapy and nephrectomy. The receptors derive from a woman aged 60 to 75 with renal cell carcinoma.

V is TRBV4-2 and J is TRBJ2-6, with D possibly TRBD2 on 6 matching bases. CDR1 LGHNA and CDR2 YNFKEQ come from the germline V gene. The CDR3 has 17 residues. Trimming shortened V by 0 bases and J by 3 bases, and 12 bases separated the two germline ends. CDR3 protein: CASSQDIRGNGANVLTF. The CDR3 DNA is TGTGCCAGCAGCCAAGATATCCGGGGGAATGGGGCCAACGTCCTGACTTTC.

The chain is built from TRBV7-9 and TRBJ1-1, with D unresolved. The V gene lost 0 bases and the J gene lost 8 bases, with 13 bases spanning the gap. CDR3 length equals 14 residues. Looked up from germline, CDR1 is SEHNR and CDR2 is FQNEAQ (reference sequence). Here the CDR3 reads CASSLAEAPFEAFF. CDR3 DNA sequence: TGTGCCAGCAGCTTAGCGGAAGCGCCCTTCGAAGCTTTCTTT.

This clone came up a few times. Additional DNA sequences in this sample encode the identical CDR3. The CDR3 is CASSGLNTGELFF. CDR3 sequence (DNA): TGTGCCAGCAGTGGGCTGAACACCGGGGAGCTGTTTTTT. J is TRBJ2-2 and V is TRBV2; D gene uncertain. The CDR3 runs 13 residues. V was clipped by 4 bases and J by 1 base, with 4 bases between them. CDR1 SNHLY and CDR2 FYNNEI come from the germline V gene.

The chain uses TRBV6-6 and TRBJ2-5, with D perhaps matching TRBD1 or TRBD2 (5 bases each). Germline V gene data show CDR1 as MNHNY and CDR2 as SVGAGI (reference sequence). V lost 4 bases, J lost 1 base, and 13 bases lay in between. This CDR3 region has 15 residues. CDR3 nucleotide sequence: TGTGCCAGCAGTTTAACGGGGCCACCCCAAGAGACCCAGTACTTC. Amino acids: CASSLTGPPQETQYF.

The CDR3, as DNA: TGTGCCAGCAGCTTAGCAGGGGCCTCTGGAAACACCATATATTTT. Its protein is CASSLAGASGNTIYF. The J gene is TRBJ1-3, the V gene TRBV13; D might be TRBD1 (6 bases). This CDR3 contains 15 residues. Germline V gives CDR1 PRHDT, CDR2 FYEKMQ (reference sequence). Deletions cut 1 base from V and 0 bases from J, with 7 bases between.

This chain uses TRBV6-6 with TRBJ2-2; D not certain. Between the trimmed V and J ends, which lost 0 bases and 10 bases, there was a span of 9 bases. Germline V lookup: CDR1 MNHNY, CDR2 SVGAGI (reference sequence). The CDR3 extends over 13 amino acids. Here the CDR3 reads CASSYSLAEELFF. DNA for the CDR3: TGTGCCAGCAGTTACTCCCTCGCGGAGGAGCTGTTTTTT.

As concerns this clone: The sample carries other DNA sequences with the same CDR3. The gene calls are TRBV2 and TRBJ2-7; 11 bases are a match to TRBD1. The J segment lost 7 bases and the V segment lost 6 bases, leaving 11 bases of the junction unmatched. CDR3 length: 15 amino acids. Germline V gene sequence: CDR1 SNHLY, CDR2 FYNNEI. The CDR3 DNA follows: TGTGCCAGCAGCTTAGGGACAGGGGGTGTAAATGAGCAGTACTTC. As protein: CASSLGTGGVNEQYF.

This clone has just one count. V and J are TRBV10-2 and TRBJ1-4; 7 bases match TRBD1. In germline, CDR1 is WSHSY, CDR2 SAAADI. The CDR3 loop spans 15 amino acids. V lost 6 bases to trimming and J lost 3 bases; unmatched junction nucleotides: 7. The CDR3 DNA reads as TGCGCCAGCAGAGAAACAGGGGTTGCTAATGAAAAACTGTTTTTT. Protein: CASRETGVANEKLFF.

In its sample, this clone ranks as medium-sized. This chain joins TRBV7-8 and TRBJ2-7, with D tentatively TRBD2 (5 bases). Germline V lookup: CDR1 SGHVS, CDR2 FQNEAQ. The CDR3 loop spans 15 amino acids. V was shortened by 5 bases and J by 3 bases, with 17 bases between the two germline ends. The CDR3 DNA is TGTGCCAGCAGCCCCTCAGCGGTAGCAGGCTACGAGCAGTACTTC. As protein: CASSPSAVAGYEQYF. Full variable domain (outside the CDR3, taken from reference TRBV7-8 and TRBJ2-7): GAGVSQSPRYKVAKRGQDVALRCDPISGHVSLFWYQQALGQGPEFLTYFQNEAQLDKSGLPSDRFFAERPEGSVSTLKIQRTQQEDSAVYLCASSPSAVAGYEQYFGPGTRLTVT.

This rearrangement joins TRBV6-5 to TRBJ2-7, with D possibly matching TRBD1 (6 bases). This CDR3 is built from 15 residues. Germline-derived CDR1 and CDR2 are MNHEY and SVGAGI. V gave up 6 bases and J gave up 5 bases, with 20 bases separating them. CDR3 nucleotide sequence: TGTGCCAGCAGAGTGAACTTCGGACAGCCCCACGAGCAGTACTTC. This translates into CASRVNFGQPHEQYF.

For the CDR3, the DNA is TGTGCCAGCAGCGTAGTGGGGGGAGGAAGCACAGATACGCAGTATTTT. It codes for CASSVVGGGSTDTQYF. The V and J genes are TRBV9 and TRBJ2-3; TRBD2 is a possible D gene (6 bases). The CDR3 is 16 residues long. The V end lost 0 bases, the J end lost 0 bases, and 11 bases lay between the germline ends. Looked up from germline, CDR1 is SGDLS and CDR2 is YYNGEE.

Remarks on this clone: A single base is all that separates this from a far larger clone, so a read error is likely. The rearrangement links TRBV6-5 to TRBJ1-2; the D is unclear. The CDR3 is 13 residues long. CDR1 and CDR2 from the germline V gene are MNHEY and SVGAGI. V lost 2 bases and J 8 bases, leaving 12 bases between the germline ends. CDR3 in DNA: TGTGCCAGCAGTTACGGCGAGGTCGGCGGCTACACCTTC. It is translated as CASSYGEVGGYTF.

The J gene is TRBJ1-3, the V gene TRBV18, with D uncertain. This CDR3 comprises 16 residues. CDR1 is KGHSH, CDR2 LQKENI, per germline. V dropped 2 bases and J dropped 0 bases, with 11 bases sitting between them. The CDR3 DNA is TGTGCCAGCTCACCAGCGGCAGCAAGCTCTGGAAACACCATATATTTT. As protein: CASSPAAASSGNTIYF.

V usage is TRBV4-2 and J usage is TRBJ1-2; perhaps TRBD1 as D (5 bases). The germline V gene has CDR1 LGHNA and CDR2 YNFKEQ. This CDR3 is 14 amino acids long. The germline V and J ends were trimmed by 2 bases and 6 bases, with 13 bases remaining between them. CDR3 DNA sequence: TGTGCCAGCAGCCAAAAAGAGGGGTTGGATGGCTACACCTTC. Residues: CASSQKEGLDGYTF.

Here the CDR3 DNA reads TGTGCCAGTAGTGTCCCTGGTGGCAGTTCTAATGAAAAACTGTTTTTT. Translated: CASSVPGGSSNEKLFF. This chain joins TRBV19 and TRBJ1-4; D unresolved. Germline lookup yields CDR1 LNHDA and CDR2 SQIVND (reference sequence). CDR3 size: 16 residues. The V end lost 5 bases, the J end lost 3 bases, and 16 bases lay between the germline ends.

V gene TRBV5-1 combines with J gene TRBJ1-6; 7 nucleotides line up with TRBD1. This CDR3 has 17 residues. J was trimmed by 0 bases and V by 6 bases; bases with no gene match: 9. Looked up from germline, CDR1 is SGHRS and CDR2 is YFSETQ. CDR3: CASKRTGESSYNSPLHF. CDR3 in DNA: TGCGCCAGCAAGCGGACAGGAGAAAGCTCCTATAATTCACCCCTCCACTTT.

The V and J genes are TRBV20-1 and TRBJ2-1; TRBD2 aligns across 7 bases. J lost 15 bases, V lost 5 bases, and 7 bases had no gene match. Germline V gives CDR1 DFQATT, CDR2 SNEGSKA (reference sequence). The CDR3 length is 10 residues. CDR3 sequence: CSAWEGRLFF. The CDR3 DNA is TGCAGTGCTTGGGAGGGCCGTCTGTTCTTC.

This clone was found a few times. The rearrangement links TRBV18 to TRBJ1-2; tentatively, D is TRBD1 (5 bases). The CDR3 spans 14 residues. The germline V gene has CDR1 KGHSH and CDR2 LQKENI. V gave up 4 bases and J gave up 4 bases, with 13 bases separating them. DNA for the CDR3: TGTGCCAGCTCACAGGGACCGATGGCCTATGGCTACACCTTC. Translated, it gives CASSQGPMAYGYTF.

CDR3 sequence: CASSQPGHRLEQYF. The CDR3 nucleotides read TGTGCCAGTAGTCAGCCGGGACACCGCCTGGAGCAGTACTTC. This sequence joins TRBV19 and TRBJ2-7; TRBD1 might be the D (6 bases). Trimming stripped 5 bases from V and 7 bases from J, with 18 bases between. This CDR3 comprises 14 residues. Per the germline V gene, CDR1 is LNHDA and CDR2 is SQIVND (reference sequence). Variable domain in full (rest from reference TRBV19 and TRBJ2-7): DGGITQSPKYLFRKEGQNVTLSCEQNLNHDAMYWYRQDPGQGLRLIYYSQIVNDFQKGDIAEGYSVSREKKESFPLTVTSAQKNPTAFYLCASSQPGHRLEQYFGPGTRLTVT.

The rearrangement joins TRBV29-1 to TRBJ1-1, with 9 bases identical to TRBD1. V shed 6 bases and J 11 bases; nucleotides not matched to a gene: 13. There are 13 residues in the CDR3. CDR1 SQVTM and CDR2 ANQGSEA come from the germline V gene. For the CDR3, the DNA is TGCAGCGTCCAAAACGGGTACGGGACAGGGGCTTTCTTT. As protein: CSVQNGYGTGAFF.

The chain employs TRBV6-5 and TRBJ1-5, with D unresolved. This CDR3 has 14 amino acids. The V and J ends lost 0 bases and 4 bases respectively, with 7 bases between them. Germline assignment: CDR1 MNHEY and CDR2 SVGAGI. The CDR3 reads CASSYSPRNQPQHF. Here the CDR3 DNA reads TGTGCCAGCAGTTACTCGCCCAGAAATCAGCCCCAGCATTTT.

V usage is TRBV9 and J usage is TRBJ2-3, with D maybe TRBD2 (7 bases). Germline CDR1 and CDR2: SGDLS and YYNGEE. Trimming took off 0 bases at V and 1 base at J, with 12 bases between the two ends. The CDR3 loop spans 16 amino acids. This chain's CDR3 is CASSVEGGARTDTQYF. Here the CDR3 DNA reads TGTGCCAGCAGCGTAGAGGGGGGGGCTCGCACAGATACGCAGTATTTT.

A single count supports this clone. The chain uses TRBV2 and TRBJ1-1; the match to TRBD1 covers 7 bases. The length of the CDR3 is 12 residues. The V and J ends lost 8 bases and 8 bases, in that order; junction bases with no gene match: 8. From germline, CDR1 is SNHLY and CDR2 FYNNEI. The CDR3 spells CASGIGTVEAFF. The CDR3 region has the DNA TGTGCCAGCGGTATTGGGACAGTCGAAGCTTTCTTT.

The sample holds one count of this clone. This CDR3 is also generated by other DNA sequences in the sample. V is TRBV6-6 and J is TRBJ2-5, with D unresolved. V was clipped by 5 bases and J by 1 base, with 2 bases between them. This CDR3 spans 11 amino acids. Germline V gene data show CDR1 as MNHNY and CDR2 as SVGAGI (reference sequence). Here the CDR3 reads CASSPQETQYF. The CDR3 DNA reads TGTGCCAGCAGTCCCCAAGAGACCCAGTACTTC.